This T cell receptor beta chain was identified in a study of human T cells and chemical hapten exposure. In the study overall: Each patient's scalp received weekly diphenylcyclopropenone throughout the roughly 24-week study.

Unique molecular identifiers were attached to individual cDNA molecules during library preparation. TCRdb itself ran the RACE reads through MiXCR, one entry per CDR3 protein. Here the sample spans some 170,000 distinct CDR3 sequences, around a quarter being singletons. Described time point: patch test 3, about 24 weeks after DPC sensitization. Treatment in this sample: therapeutic diphenylcyclopropenone sensitization with weekly scalp DPC. This clonotype was found a few times. Sequenced here: whole blood, sampled in connection with sensitization to the hapten diphenylcyclopropenone (DPC). This clonotype originated in a woman under 30 with alopecia areata. Some clones in this sample may be carry-over from other donors' samples.

CDR3 in DNA: TGTGCCAGCAGCTTTGTGACCTACGAGCAGTACTTC. Protein: CASSFVTYEQYF. V gene TRBV7-2 combines with J gene TRBJ2-7, with D unresolved. V was pared by 3 bases and J by 2 bases, with 5 bases between. The CDR3 totals 12 residues. CDR1 is SGHTA, CDR2 FQGNSA, per germline.